The T cell receptor (beta chain) under discussion was sequenced for a study of identical twins. Study results and limitations: Among beta out-of-frame sequences, excess sharing between twins appeared weaker.

TCRdb analysed the 5' RACE reads with MiXCR anew, one entry per CDR3 protein. The top ten hold about 7.1% of the sample, which has under 350,000 distinct CDR3 sequences, just under 9.5% seen once. With respect to this clonotype: What it binds is not known.

V lost 5 bases to trimming and J lost 3 bases; unmatched junction nucleotides: 6. This CDR3 region has 15 residues. The germline V gene encodes CDR1 SEHNR and CDR2 FQNEAQ (reference sequence). This sample also appeared in a second study, on yellow fever vaccine responses in identical twins.

Sequencing was performed on CD8+ T cells sorted from blood. This sequence joins TRBV7-9 and TRBJ2-7, with 11 nucleotides matching TRBD2. The sequence was obtained from a young woman in good health. CDR3 nucleotides: TGTGCCAGCAGCACGACTAGCGGGGAACTCTACGAGCAGTACTTC. Protein: CASSTTSGELYEQYF.